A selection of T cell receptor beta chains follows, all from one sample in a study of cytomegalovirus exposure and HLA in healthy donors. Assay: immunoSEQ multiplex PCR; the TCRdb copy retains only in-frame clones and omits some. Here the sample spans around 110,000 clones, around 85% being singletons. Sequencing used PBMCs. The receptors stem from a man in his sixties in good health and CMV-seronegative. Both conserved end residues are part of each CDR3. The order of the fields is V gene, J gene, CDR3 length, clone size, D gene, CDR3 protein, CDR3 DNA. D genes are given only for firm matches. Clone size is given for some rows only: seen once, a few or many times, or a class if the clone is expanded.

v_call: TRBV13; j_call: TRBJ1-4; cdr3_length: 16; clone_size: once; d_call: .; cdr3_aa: CASSLMGAATNEKLFF; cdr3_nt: TGTGCCAGCAGCTTGATGGGGGCCGCAACTAATGAAAAACTGTTTTTT
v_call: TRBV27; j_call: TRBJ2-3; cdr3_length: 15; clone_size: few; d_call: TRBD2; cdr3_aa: CASSFSGGAWDTQYF; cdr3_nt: TGTGCCAGCAGTTTTAGCGGGGGGGCGTGGGATACGCAGTATTTT
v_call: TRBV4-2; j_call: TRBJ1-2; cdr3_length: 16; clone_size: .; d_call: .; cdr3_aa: CASSQVQLSTNYGYTF; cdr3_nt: TGTGCCAGCAGCCAAGTTCAGTTATCAACTAACTATGGCTACACCTTC
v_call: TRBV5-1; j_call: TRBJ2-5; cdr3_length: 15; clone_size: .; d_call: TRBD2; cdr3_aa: CASSPRVAGEETQYF; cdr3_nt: TGCGCCAGCAGCCCCCGGGTAGCGGGGGAAGAGACCCAGTACTTC
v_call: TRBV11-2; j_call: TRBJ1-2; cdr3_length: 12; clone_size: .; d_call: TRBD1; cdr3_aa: CASSTDRDGYTF; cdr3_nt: TGTGCCAGCAGCACGGACAGGGACGGCTACACCTTC
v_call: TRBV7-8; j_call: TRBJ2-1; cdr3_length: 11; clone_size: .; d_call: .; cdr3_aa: CASTSYNEQFF; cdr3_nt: TGTGCCAGCACCTCGTACAATGAGCAGTTCTTC
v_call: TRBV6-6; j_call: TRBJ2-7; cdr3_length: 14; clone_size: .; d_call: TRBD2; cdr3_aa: CASSTAGATYEQYF; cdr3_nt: TGTGCCAGCAGCACAGCGGGGGCAACCTACGAGCAGTACTTC
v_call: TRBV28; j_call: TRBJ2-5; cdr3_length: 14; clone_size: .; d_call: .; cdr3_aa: CASRRGGGRETQYF; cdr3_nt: TGTGCCAGCAGAAGGGGTGGTGGGAGGGAGACCCAGTACTTC
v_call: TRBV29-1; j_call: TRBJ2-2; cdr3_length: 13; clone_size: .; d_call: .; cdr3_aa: CSTVVSRSGELFF; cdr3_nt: TGCAGTACGGTGGTTTCGAGATCCGGGGAGCTGTTTTTT
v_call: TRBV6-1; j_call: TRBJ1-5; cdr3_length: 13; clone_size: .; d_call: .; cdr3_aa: CASSAGGNQPQHF; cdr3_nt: TGTGCCAGCAGTGCGGGGGGCAATCAGCCCCAGCATTTT
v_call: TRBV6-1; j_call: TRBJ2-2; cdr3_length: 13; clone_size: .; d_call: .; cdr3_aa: CASSELATGELFF; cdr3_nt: TGTGCCAGCAGTGAACTAGCCACCGGGGAGCTGTTTTTT
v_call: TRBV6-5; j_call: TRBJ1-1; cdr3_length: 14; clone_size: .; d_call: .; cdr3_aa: CASSPGRVNTEAFF; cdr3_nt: TGTGCCAGCAGCCCTGGTCGGGTGAACACTGAAGCTTTCTTT
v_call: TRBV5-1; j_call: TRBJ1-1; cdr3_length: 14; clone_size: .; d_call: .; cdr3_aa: CASSLDSGNTEAFF; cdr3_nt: TGCGCCAGCAGCTTGGACAGTGGGAACACTGAAGCTTTCTTT
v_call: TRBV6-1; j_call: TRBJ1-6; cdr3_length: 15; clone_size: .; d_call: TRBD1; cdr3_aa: CASSDGTVYNSPLHF; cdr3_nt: TGTGCCAGCAGTGATGGGACAGTTTATAATTCACCCCTCCACTTT
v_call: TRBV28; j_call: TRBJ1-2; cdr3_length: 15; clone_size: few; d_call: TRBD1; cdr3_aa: CASSSPGQPNYGYTF; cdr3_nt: TGTGCCAGCAGTTCCCCGGGACAGCCAAACTATGGCTACACCTTC
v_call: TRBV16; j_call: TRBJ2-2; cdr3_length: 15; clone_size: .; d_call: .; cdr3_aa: CASSRSGRNTGELFF; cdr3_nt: TGTGCCAGCAGCCGAAGCGGGCGAAACACCGGGGAGCTGTTTTTT
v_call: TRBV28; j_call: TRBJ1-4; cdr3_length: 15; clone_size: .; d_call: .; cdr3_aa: CASIRSAGTSGKLFF; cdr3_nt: TGTGCCAGCATCCGTTCGGCAGGCACATCAGGAAAACTGTTTTTT
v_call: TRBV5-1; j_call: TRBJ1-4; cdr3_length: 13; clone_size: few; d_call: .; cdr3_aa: CASSLGGDGKLFF; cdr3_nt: TGCGCCAGCAGCCTCGGGGGGGATGGAAAACTGTTTTTT
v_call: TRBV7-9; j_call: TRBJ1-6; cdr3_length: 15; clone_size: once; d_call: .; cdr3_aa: CASSPRGIMDSPLHF; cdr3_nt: TGTGCCAGCAGCCCCCGAGGGATTATGGATTCACCCCTCCACTTT
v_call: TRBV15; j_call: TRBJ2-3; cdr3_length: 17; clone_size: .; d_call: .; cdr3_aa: CATSRDYGNVGTDTQYF; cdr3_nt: TGTGCCACCAGCAGAGATTACGGGAATGTAGGCACAGATACGCAGTATTTT
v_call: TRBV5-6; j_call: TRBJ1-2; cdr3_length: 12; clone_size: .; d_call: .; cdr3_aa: CASSSGSYGYTF; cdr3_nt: TGTGCCAGCAGCTCCGGTAGCTATGGCTACACCTTC
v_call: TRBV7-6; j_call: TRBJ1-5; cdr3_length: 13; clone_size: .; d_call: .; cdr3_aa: CASSEQGTGPQHF; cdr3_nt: TGTGCCAGCAGCGAACAGGGTACTGGGCCCCAGCATTTT
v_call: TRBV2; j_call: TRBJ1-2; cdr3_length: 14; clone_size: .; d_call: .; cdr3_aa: CASSGPIGGLGYTF; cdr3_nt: TGTGCCAGCAGTGGACCCATCGGGGGTCTTGGCTACACCTTC
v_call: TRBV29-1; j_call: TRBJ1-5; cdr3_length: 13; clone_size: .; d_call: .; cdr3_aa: CSVRTDGNQPQHF; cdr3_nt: TGCAGCGTTCGGACAGATGGCAATCAGCCCCAGCATTTT
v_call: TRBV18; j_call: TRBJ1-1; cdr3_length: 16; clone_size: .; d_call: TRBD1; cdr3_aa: CASSLSGTGGDTEAFF; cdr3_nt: TGTGCCAGCTCACTCTCCGGGACAGGGGGTGATACTGAAGCTTTCTTT
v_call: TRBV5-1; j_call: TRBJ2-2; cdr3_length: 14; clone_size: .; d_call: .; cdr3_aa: CASSLTGYTGELFF; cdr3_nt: TGCGCCAGCAGCTTGACGGGTTACACCGGGGAGCTGTTTTTT
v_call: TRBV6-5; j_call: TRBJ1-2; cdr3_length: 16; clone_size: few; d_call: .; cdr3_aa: CASSYSAQGTRNGYTF; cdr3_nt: TGTGCCAGCAGTTACTCAGCACAGGGTACGAGAAATGGCTACACCTTC
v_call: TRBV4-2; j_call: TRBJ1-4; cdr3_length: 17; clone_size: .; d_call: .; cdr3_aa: CASSQDEWGEAYEKLFF; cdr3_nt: TGTGCCAGCAGCCAAGACGAGTGGGGGGAAGCTTATGAAAAACTGTTTTTT
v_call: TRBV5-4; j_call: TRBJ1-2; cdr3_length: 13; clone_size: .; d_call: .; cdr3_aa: CAIEAAGVRGYTF; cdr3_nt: TGTGCCATCGAAGCCGCAGGGGTAAGGGGCTACACCTTC
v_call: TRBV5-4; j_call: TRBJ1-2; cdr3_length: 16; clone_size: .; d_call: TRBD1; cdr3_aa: CASSRGQGATNYGYTF; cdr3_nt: TGTGCCAGCAGCCGAGGGCAGGGGGCGACTAACTATGGCTACACCTTC
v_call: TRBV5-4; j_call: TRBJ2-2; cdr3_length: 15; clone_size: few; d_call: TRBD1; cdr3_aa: CASSLGTGATGELFF; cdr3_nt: TGTGCCAGCAGCCTCGGGACAGGGGCCACCGGGGAGCTGTTTTTT
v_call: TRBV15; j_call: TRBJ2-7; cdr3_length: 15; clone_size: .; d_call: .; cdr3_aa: CATSSKPDSSYEQYF; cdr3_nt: TGTGCCACCAGCTCCAAGCCCGACTCGTCCTACGAGCAGTACTTC
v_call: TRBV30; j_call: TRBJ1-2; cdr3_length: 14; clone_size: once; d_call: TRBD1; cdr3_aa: CAWSVRDRLYGYTF; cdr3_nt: TGTGCCTGGAGTGTAAGGGACAGACTTTATGGCTACACCTTC
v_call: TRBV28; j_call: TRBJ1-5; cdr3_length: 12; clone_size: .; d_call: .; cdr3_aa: CASSLLNQPQHF; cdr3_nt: TGTGCCAGCAGCCTCCTTAATCAGCCCCAGCATTTT
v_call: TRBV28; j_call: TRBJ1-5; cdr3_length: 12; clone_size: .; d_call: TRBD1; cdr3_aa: CAIGTGYQPQHF; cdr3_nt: TGTGCCATCGGGACAGGGTATCAGCCCCAGCATTTT
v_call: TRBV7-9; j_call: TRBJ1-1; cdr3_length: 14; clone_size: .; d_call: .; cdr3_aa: CASSLAPGNTEAFF; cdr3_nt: TGTGCCAGCAGCTTAGCTCCCGGGAACACTGAAGCTTTCTTT
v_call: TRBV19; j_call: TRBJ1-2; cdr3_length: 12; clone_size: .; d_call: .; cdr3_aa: CASAIRGAGYTF; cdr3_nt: TGTGCCAGTGCTATTCGCGGGGCTGGCTACACCTTC
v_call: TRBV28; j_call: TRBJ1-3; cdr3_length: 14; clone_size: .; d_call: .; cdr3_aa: CASRGAASGNTIYF; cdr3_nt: TGTGCCAGCAGGGGGGCAGCATCTGGAAACACCATATATTTT
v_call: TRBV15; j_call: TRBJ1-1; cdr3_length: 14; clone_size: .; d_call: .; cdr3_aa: CATSRAGGNTEAFF; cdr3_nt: TGTGCCACCAGCAGAGCTGGAGGGAACACTGAAGCTTTCTTT